The present entry profiles one TCR beta chain with its context. This entry is derived from a study of blood T cell repertoires in COVID-19. At the level of the study: Samples of COVID-19 (acute and convalescent) were obtained from the United States, Italy and Spain. Sources were T cells, B-cell-depleted T cells, or PBMCs; the material itself was cDNA or gDNA.

Original data processing: Using reference gene primer amplification, nucleated cell counts were estimated. Data came from immunoSEQ multiplex PCR; TCRdb stores just in-frame clones and leaves some out. D and trimming were read from the DNA, whereas the V and J calls and clone size are those reported in that table. The table includes around 65,000 clones, approximately 79% detected once. The specimen was peripheral blood. This clonotype originated in a man in his 60s with acute or convalescent COVID-19.

For the CDR3, the DNA is TGTGCCAGCAGTTGGCAGGGCAATCAGCCCCAGCATTTT. Translated, it gives CASSWQGNQPQHF. The rearrangement joins TRBV6-5 to TRBJ1-5; D ambiguous. Trimming took off 4 bases at V and 2 bases at J, with 6 bases between the two ends. CDR3 size: 13 residues. In germline, CDR1 is MNHEY, CDR2 SVGAGI.